Listed below are T cell receptor beta chains from one sample, sequenced in a study of beta chain features in type 1 diabetes. The assay was immunoSEQ multiplex PCR, and TCRdb's table has in-frame clones only and misses some. The repertoire holds about 400,000 clones, with roughly 12% as singletons. Sequenced material: naive CD4+ T cells from blood. Receptor source: a woman aged 18-30 years with type 1 diabetes. Both conserved end residues are part of each CDR3. The order of the fields is D gene, J gene, V gene, clone size, CDR3 DNA, CDR3 protein. The D gene is left open where the match is weak. Rows may omit the clone size; those that give it use once, few, many or a size class.

- | TRBJ1-5 | TRBV7-9 | - | TGTGCCAGCAGCTTCGGCGGGCCCCAGCATTTT | CASSFGGPQHF
- | TRBJ1-1 | TRBV7-9 | few | TGTGCCAGCTTGCAACCCGGGGGGGTTGCTACTGAAGCTTTCTTT | CASLQPGGVATEAFF
TRBD1 | TRBJ2-5 | TRBV15 | few | TGTGCCACCAGCAGAGACGGACAGGGGGGGACCCAGTACTTC | CATSRDGQGGTQYF
TRBD1 | TRBJ2-2 | TRBV7-2 | few | TGTGCCAGCTCAGGGGGAACATTTACGGGCGGGGAGCTGTTTTTT | CASSGGTFTGGELFF
TRBD1 | TRBJ2-7 | TRBV6-6 | - | TGTGCCAGCAGGTCCACCGGGACAGGGTTGCACGAGCAGTACTTC | CASRSTGTGLHEQYF
TRBD2 | TRBJ2-6 | TRBV10-3 | few | TGTGCCATCAGTGACGCTCCGGGACTAGCGGGATCTGGGGCCAACGTCCTGACTTTC | CAISDAPGLAGSGANVLTF
TRBD2 | TRBJ2-7 | TRBV5-1 | - | TGCGCCAGCAGCTTGGGGAGCGGGACCTTCCCCCACGAGCAGTACTTC | CASSLGSGTFPHEQYF
- | TRBJ2-1 | TRBV4-3 | few | TGCGCCAGCAGCTTAGCGGCTAGCTCCTACAATGAGCAGTTCTTC | CASSLAASSYNEQFF
TRBD2 | TRBJ2-2 | TRBV5-1 | few | TGCGCCAGCAGCTTCGGGACTAGCCCCAGACCTACCGGGGAGCTGTTTTTT | CASSFGTSPRPTGELFF
- | TRBJ1-5 | TRBV2 | few | TGTGCCAGCAGTGAAGCGGAGCCGGGGGCCCAGCATTTT | CASSEAEPGAQHF
TRBD2 | TRBJ2-3 | TRBV7-6 | - | TGTGCCAGCAGCTTTCTAGCGGGGGGGGCCGCAGATACGCAGTATTTT | CASSFLAGGAADTQYF
TRBD2 | TRBJ2-4 | TRBV14 | - | TGTGCCAGCAGCCAAGAGCGGCGGGAGGGCGCCAAAAACATTCAGTACTTC | CASSQERREGAKNIQYF
TRBD1 | TRBJ2-7 | TRBV19 | few | TGTGCCAGTAGCGACAGGGGCTCCTACGAGCAGTACTTC | CASSDRGSYEQYF
- | TRBJ1-1 | TRBV19 | few | TGTGCCAGTAGTATCAGGCCTGGCACTGAAGCTTTCTTT | CASSIRPGTEAFF
- | TRBJ2-2 | TRBV9 | - | TGTGCCAGCAGCGCGGTGAACACCGGGGAGCTGTTTTTT | CASSAVNTGELFF
TRBD2 | TRBJ2-1 | TRBV12-5 | - | TGTGCTAGTGGTGCAAGCGGGAGCAATGAGCAGTTCTTC | CASGASGSNEQFF
TRBD1 | TRBJ1-3 | TRBV5-4 | - | TGTGCCAGCAGCTTGGGGACAGGGGGCTCTGGAAACACCATATATTTT | CASSLGTGGSGNTIYF
- | TRBJ1-1 | TRBV6-5 | few | TGTGCCAGCAGTTACTCGGGACATCGGAACACTGAAGCTTTCTTT | CASSYSGHRNTEAFF
- | TRBJ1-5 | TRBV29-1 | few | TGCAGCGTTGGCCTAGAGAATTTT | CSVGLENF
- | TRBJ2-5 | TRBV6-6 | - | TGTGCCAGCAGCTCGACAGGACAAGAGACCCAGTACTTC | CASSSTGQETQYF
- | TRBJ2-7 | TRBV28 | few | TGTGCCAGCAGCTTAAACAGGTTGGGAACTCCCTACGAGCAGTACTTC | CASSLNRLGTPYEQYF
- | TRBJ2-3 | TRBV30 | few | TGTGCCTGGAATCTAAACTTGATCACAGATACGCAGTATTTT | CAWNLNLITDTQYF
- | TRBJ1-2 | TRBV28 | few | TGTGCCAGCAGTTTGGCTTCCCGGGGAGGCCGGGGGAGCTACACCTTC | CASSLASRGGRGSYTF
- | TRBJ1-2 | TRBV5-1 | - | TGCGCCAGCAGCCCCGGGACTTATGGCTACACCTTC | CASSPGTYGYTF
TRBD2 | TRBJ2-3 | TRBV27 | - | TGTGCCAGCAGAAACGAAGCGGGAGGGACGCAGTATTTT | CASRNEAGGTQYF
TRBD1 | TRBJ2-2 | TRBV27 | few | TGTGCCAGCAGAAGACAGGGAAACACCGGGGAGCTGTTTTTT | CASRRQGNTGELFF
TRBD2 | TRBJ2-5 | TRBV27 | few | TGTGCCACGGGACTAGGTCGAGGGACCCAGTACTTC | CATGLGRGTQYF
- | TRBJ2-4 | TRBV4-3 | - | TGCGCCAGCAGCCAAGATCGTATTAGCTCTAAAAACATTCAGTACTTC | CASSQDRISSKNIQYF
- | TRBJ2-7 | TRBV9 | few | TGTGCCAGCAGCTCCGACCGGGACATCCTCTCCTACGAGCAGTACTTC | CASSSDRDILSYEQYF
TRBD1 | TRBJ1-5 | TRBV28 | - | TGTGCCAGCAGTTTGACCCCAGGGGGAAATCAGCCCCAGCATTTT | CASSLTPGGNQPQHF
- | TRBJ2-2 | TRBV29-1 | few | TGCAGCGCGCGACAGGCTGTCAACACCGGGGAGCTGTTTTTT | CSARQAVNTGELFF
- | TRBJ1-2 | TRBV19 | - | TGTGCCAGTAGTATCCCCAGCGAACACAATGGCTACACCTTC | CASSIPSEHNGYTF
TRBD2 | TRBJ2-1 | TRBV9 | few | TGTGCCAGCAGCGCCGCGGGACTAGCGGCTAATGAGCAGTTCTTC | CASSAAGLAANEQFF
TRBD2 | TRBJ2-1 | TRBV28 | few | TGTGCCAGCAGTCTACTAGCGGGAGGGGTCAATGAGCAGTTCTTC | CASSLLAGGVNEQFF
- | TRBJ2-6 | TRBV6-4 | few | TGTGCCAGCAGGGCCGCTGGGGCCAACGTCCTGACTTTC | CASRAAGANVLTF
TRBD1 | TRBJ1-5 | TRBV6-6 | few | TGTGCCAGCAGACCTGGGACAGGGTTCAATCAGCCCCAGCATTTT | CASRPGTGFNQPQHF
- | TRBJ1-1 | TRBV4-3 | few | TGCGCCAGCAGCCAAGACCGAGCTAACACTGAAGCTTTCTTT | CASSQDRANTEAFF
- | TRBJ1-5 | TRBV4-1 | few | TGCGCCAGCAGCCAAGCATCGCAGGGTGGGCAGCCCCAGCATTTT | CASSQASQGGQPQHF
- | TRBJ2-6 | TRBV7-3 | few | TGTGCCAGCAGCCCTCACCGGAGGGGACCGACGAGCTCTGGGGCCAACGTCCTGACTTTC | CASSPHRRGPTSSGANVLTF
- | TRBJ1-2 | TRBV4-1 | - | TGCGCCAGCAGCCAAGGGGGGGGGTTACGCGGCTACACCTTC | CASSQGGGLRGYTF
- | TRBJ2-2 | TRBV7-9 | - | TGTGCCAGCAGCCTTCAGGGGCAGAACACCGGGGAGCTGTTTTTT | CASSLQGQNTGELFF
- | TRBJ2-4 | TRBV6-5 | few | TGTGCCAGCACCCATTCGGCAGGTGGCATTCAGTACTTC | CASTHSAGGIQYF
TRBD1 | TRBJ1-1 | TRBV6-5 | few | TGTGCCAGCAGCCGACAGGGGTCGAACACTGAAGCTTTCTTT | CASSRQGSNTEAFF
- | TRBJ2-3 | TRBV19 | - | TGTGCCAGTAGTATCTCGACAGCTAGCACAGATACGCAGTATTTT | CASSISTASTDTQYF